Listed here are 19 T cell receptor beta chains from one sample, sequenced in a study of blood T cell repertoires in COVID-19. Some clones are missing from TCRdb's copy, which holds only in-frame ones; the method was immunoSEQ multiplex PCR. The sample includes more than 50,000 clones, about 80% seen only once; the top ten take 8.5% to 10%. Sequencing was done on a sample of peripheral blood. These receptor sequences come from a human donor in a cohort sampled during active COVID-19.

The genes are TRBV11-2 and TRBJ1-5; D gene unclear. Trimming shortened V by 1 base and J by 3 bases, and 10 bases separated the two germline ends. This CDR3 is 15 amino acids long. Germline V gives CDR1 SGHAT, CDR2 FQNNGV. The DNA of the CDR3 is TGTGCCAGCAGCTTAGGTGCCGAGGCCAATCAGCCCCAGCATTTT. Residues: CASSLGAEANQPQHF.

V is TRBV5-6 and J is TRBJ2-1, with 9 nucleotides matching TRBD2. This CDR3 has 15 residues. After removal of 1 base from V and 7 bases from J, the junction contained 6 bases not matched to a gene. From germline, CDR1 is SGHDT and CDR2 YYEEEE. This CDR3 is CASSLFSGSVNEQFF. Here the CDR3 DNA reads TGTGCCAGCAGCTTGTTTAGCGGGAGTGTAAATGAGCAGTTCTTC.

This rearrangement joins TRBV4-1 to TRBJ1-2; TRBD1 might be the D (6 bases). Per germline, CDR1 MGHRA and CDR2 YSYEKL. CDR3 length equals 14 residues. V was shortened by 1 base and J by 4 bases, with 10 bases between the two germline ends. The CDR3 protein is CASSQGAGAYGYTF. The CDR3 nucleotides are TGCGCCAGCAGCCAAGGGGCAGGGGCCTATGGCTACACCTTC.

The chain has TRBV6-1 and TRBJ2-1, with D perhaps TRBD2 (5 bases). CDR3 length: 16 residues. Germline V lookup: CDR1 MNHNS, CDR2 SASEGT. The V gene lost 3 bases and the J gene lost 1 base, with 13 bases spanning the gap. The CDR3 DNA reads as TGTGCCAGCAGTGAGATAAGCGGTCCATCCTACAATGAGCAGTTCTTC. Its protein product is CASSEISGPSYNEQFF.

The rearrangement uses TRBV5-1 and TRBJ2-7; weak D call: TRBD1 (6 bases). This CDR3 comprises 15 residues. The germline CDR1 and CDR2 sequences are SGHRS and YFSETQ. V was shortened by 4 bases and J by 6 bases, with 20 bases between the two germline ends. The CDR3 bases are TGCGCCAGCAGCCCCACCGCAGGGGATACGTCCGAGCAGTACTTC. Its protein product is CASSPTAGDTSEQYF.

This chain uses TRBV24-1 with TRBJ2-5; 9 bases map to TRBD1. Germline values: CDR1 KGHDR, CDR2 SFDVKD. The ends lost 2 bases at V and 7 bases at J; junction bases unmatched: 13. There are 17 residues in the CDR3. CDR3 nucleotide sequence: TGTGCCACCAGTGATTCCTCGGGGACAGGGACGGGGCGGACCCAGTACTTC. This sequence encodes CATSDSSGTGTGRTQYF.

The rearrangement links TRBV5-4 to TRBJ1-1; D perhaps matches TRBD1 (6 bases). Germline V CDR1 and CDR2: SGHNT, YYREEE (reference sequence). The length of the CDR3 is 16 residues. V lost 0 bases and J lost 1, with 13 bases in between. The CDR3: CASSLGGQSRNTEAFF. DNA for the CDR3: TGTGCCAGCAGCTTGGGGGGACAAAGCCGGAACACTGAAGCTTTCTTT. The full variable domain, with the rest looked up from reference TRBV5-4 and TRBJ1-1, is ETGVTQSPTHLIKTRGQQVTLRCSSQSGHNTVSWYQQALGQGPQFIFQYYREEENGRGNFPPRFSGLQFPNYSSELNVNALELDDSALYLCASSLGGQSRNTEAFFGQGTRLTVV.

This rearrangement joins TRBV4-3 to TRBJ1-4; a weak D match, TRBD1 (6 bases). This CDR3 region has 15 residues. Trimming shortened V by 5 bases and J by 2 bases, and 12 bases separated the two germline ends. CDR1 and CDR2 (germline): LGHNA, YSLEER. The CDR3 nucleotides read TGCGCCAGCAGCAACAGGGTGGCGACTAATGAAAAACTGTTTTTT. This translates into CASSNRVATNEKLFF.

The chain carries TRBV5-1 and TRBJ2-1; 11 nucleotides match TRBD2. Germline V gene sequence: CDR1 SGHRS, CDR2 YFSETQ. The CDR3 consists of 15 residues. V lost 1 base and J lost 6; bases outside the gene matches: 3. DNA for the CDR3: TGCGCCAGCAGCTTGACTAGCGGGAGCCCCAATGAGCAGTTCTTC. Protein: CASSLTSGSPNEQFF.

This chain uses TRBV2 with TRBJ2-5, with TRBD2 matching over 7 bases. CDR3 length: 13 amino acids. The J segment lost 5 bases and the V segment lost 5 bases, leaving 5 bases of the junction unmatched. The V gene's germline CDR1 is SNHLY and CDR2 FYNNEI. The CDR3 bases are TGTGCCAGCAGTTTGAGGGAGGGCGAGACCCAGTACTTC. It is translated as CASSLREGETQYF. Variable domain in full (rest from reference TRBV2 and TRBJ2-5): EPEVTQTPSHQVTQMGQEVILRCVPISNHLYFYWYRQILGQKVEFLVSFYNNEISEKSEIFDDQFSVERPDGSNFTLKIRSTKLEDSAMYFCASSLREGETQYFGPGTRLLVL.

The gene calls are TRBV5-8 and TRBJ2-5; no reliable D call. Trimming removed 2 bases at V and 0 bases at J, with 8 bases between. Germline CDR1 reads SGHTS; CDR2 reads YDEGEE. The CDR3 is 14 amino acids. The CDR3 protein is CASSFTANQETQYF. CDR3 sequence (DNA): TGTGCCAGCAGCTTTACAGCTAACCAAGAGACCCAGTACTTC.

The chain is built from TRBV28 and TRBJ1-6; D may be TRBD1 (6 bases). Trimming removed 6 bases from V and 7 bases from J, with 13 bases in between. Germline lookup yields CDR1 MDHEN and CDR2 SYDVKM. This CDR3 region has 14 residues. The CDR3 bases are TGTGCCAGCAGCTCAGGACAGCTCAATTCACCCCTCCACTTT. As protein: CASSSGQLNSPLHF.

The genes are TRBV19 and TRBJ1-2; 8 nucleotides agree with TRBD1. The germline CDR1 and CDR2 sequences are LNHDA and SQIVND (reference sequence). The CDR3 has 16 residues. The junction had 12 bases not matched to a gene; V was cut back by 6 bases and J by 3 bases. The CDR3 DNA sequence: TGTGCCAGTAGCCCCTCGGGACAGGTTGGGGACTATGGCTACACCTTC. Residues: CASSPSGQVGDYGYTF.

This chain connects TRBV7-2 to TRBJ2-5, with D hard to call. This CDR3 contains 13 residues. Germline V CDR1 and CDR2: SGHTA, FQGNSA. Deletions cut 0 bases from V and 5 bases from J, with 7 bases between. In nucleotides, the CDR3 is TGTGCCAGCAGCTTAGCCATTCGGGAGACCCAGTACTTC. This codes for CASSLAIRETQYF.

This clone has just a few counts. The chain combines TRBV4-3 with TRBJ2-4; TRBD1 aligns across 9 bases. Germline V CDR1 and CDR2: LGHNA, YSLEER. The CDR3 has 15 amino acids. V lost 3 bases, J lost 6 bases, and 6 bases stayed unmatched. The CDR3 DNA sequence: TGCGCCAGCAGCCATGCCCCGGGACAGGGAAACATTCAGTACTTC. Translated, it gives CASSHAPGQGNIQYF.

The chain recombines TRBV5-4 with TRBJ2-1; TRBD2 matches 7 bases. The CDR3 sequence is 14 residues long. V shed 3 bases and J 6 bases; nucleotides not matched to a gene: 6. From germline, CDR1 is SGHNT and CDR2 YYREEE (reference sequence). The CDR3 DNA sequence: TGTGCCAGCAGCTCTCGGGACTATTCCAATGAGCAGTTCTTC. Translating gives CASSSRDYSNEQFF.

The chain carries TRBV19 and TRBJ2-7; no reliable D call. The V gene lost 6 bases and the J gene lost 3 bases, with 18 bases spanning the gap. Germline loops: CDR1 LNHDA, CDR2 SQIVND (reference sequence). The CDR3 runs to 15 residues. The CDR3 spells CASSLRHSAGYEQYF. CDR3 coding DNA: TGTGCCAGTAGCCTGAGACACTCGGCAGGCTACGAGCAGTACTTC. The variable domain in full, with the rest retrieved from reference TRBV19 and TRBJ2-7, is DGGITQSPKYLFRKEGQNVTLSCEQNLNHDAMYWYRQDPGQGLRLIYYSQIVNDFQKGDIAEGYSVSREKKESFPLTVTSAQKNPTAFYLCASSLRHSAGYEQYFGPGTRLTVT.

The chain joins TRBV6-5 to TRBJ2-7; D is perhaps TRBD1 (6 bases). CDR1 and CDR2 (germline): MNHEY, SVGAGI. V was shortened by 10 bases and J by 2 bases, with 18 bases between the two germline ends. This CDR3 spans 14 amino acids. CDR3 in amino acids: CAIEDGTPPYEQYF. In DNA form, the CDR3 reads TGTGCCATCGAAGACGGGACACCCCCCTACGAGCAGTACTTC.

This clone was counted a few times. This sequence joins TRBV5-1 and TRBJ2-1; TRBD1 is a possible D gene (5 bases). This CDR3 comprises 13 residues. The germline V gene has CDR1 SGHRS and CDR2 YFSETQ. V was clipped by 5 bases and J by 9 bases, with 15 bases between them. For the CDR3, the DNA is TGCGCCAGCAGTCCCGCAGGGCCCGCTGAGCAGTTCTTC. This encodes CASSPAGPAEQFF.